Each of the 22 T cell receptor beta chains below was sequenced from the same sample in a study of HIV-infected patients and healthy controls. Alpha and beta constant-region primers primed reverse transcription of around 0.5 ug RNA. Separate chain-specific third strand synthesis with multiplexing indices produced the alpha and beta libraries. Each CDR3 protein gets one entry after TCRdb re-called the 5' RACE reads with MiXCR. The repertoire includes 17,000 or so distinct CDR3 sequences, 4.5% to 5.5% of them detected once, and 1.9% sits in the top ten. Whole blood was used without fractionation, so all unsorted peripheral T cells were included. The source material was blood. The source is an adult in good health.

This clonotype was counted at least ten times. Here the CDR3 reads CASSQGTGLGEKLFF. The DNA of the CDR3 is TGTGCCAGCAGCCAAGGAACAGGGCTTGGTGAAAAACTGTTTTTT. The chain combines TRBV3-1 with TRBJ1-4; D may be TRBD1 (6 bases). V lost 1 base and J 7 bases, leaving 13 bases between the germline ends. Germline CDR1 and CDR2: LGHDT and YNNKEL (reference sequence). This CDR3 region has 15 residues. The full variable domain, in which reference TRBV3-1 and TRBJ1-4 provide the parts outside the CDR3, is DTAVSQTPKYLVTQMGNDKSIKCEQNLGHDTMYWYKQDSKKFLKIMFSYNNKELIINETVPNRFSPKSPDKAHLNLHINSLELGDSAVYFCASSQGTGLGEKLFFGSGTQLSVL.

This clonotype has at least ten counts. CDR3 sequence reads: CASSVEASNTGELFF. CDR3 DNA: TGTGCCAGCAGCGTAGAGGCCTCGAACACCGGGGAGCTGTTTTTT. The V call is TRBV9, the J call TRBJ2-2; D remains unclear. Germline values: CDR1 SGDLS, CDR2 YYNGEE. Deletions cut 0 bases from V and 0 bases from J, with 6 bases between. This CDR3 is built from 15 residues.

This clonotype has at least ten counts. This rearrangement joins TRBV5-1 to TRBJ2-7; tentatively, D is TRBD1 (5 bases). V dropped 0 bases and J dropped 6 bases, with 13 bases sitting between them. Germline V gives CDR1 SGHRS, CDR2 YFSETQ. The CDR3 length is 14 residues. CDR3 sequence reads: CASSLDGPRGEQYF. CDR3 in DNA: TGCGCCAGCAGCTTGGACGGGCCTAGGGGCGAGCAGTACTTC. The entire variable domain, with the rest obtained from reference TRBV5-1 and TRBJ2-7, is as follows: KAGVTQTPRYLIKTRGQQVTLSCSPISGHRSVSWYQQTPGQGLQFLFEYFSETQRNKGNFPGRFSGRQFSNSRSEMNVSTLELGDSALYLCASSLDGPRGEQYFGPGTRLTVT.

V usage is TRBV5-1 and J usage is TRBJ2-1, with a weak D call TRBD1 (6 bases). Germline CDR1 and CDR2: SGHRS and YFSETQ. Deletions cut 6 bases from V and 0 bases from J, with 13 bases between. The CDR3 sequence is 15 residues long. CDR3 amino acids: CASTIGQTSYNEQFF. CDR3 nucleotide sequence: TGCGCCAGCACTATAGGACAGACCTCCTACAATGAGCAGTTCTTC.

The V call is TRBV2, the J call TRBJ2-3, with 7 bases aligning to TRBD2. The CDR3 sequence is 15 residues long. V lost 6 bases to trimming and J lost 0 bases; unmatched junction nucleotides: 6. Germline values: CDR1 SNHLY, CDR2 FYNNEI. The CDR3 DNA is TGTGCCAGCAGACACCGGGACTATAGCACAGATACGCAGTATTTT. Protein sequence: CASRHRDYSTDTQYF.

In this sample, this clonotype is medium-sized (0.01 to 0.1%). J is TRBJ2-1 and V is TRBV4-3; TRBD2 agrees at 9 bases. Trimming at V came to 4 bases and at J to 7 bases, leaving 11 bases not matched to a gene. Germline values: CDR1 LGHNA, CDR2 YSLEER. The CDR3 consists of 16 residues. The CDR3 protein is CASSLLGGGAENEQFF. CDR3 in DNA: TGCGCCAGCAGCCTCCTCGGCGGGGGGGCGGAAAATGAGCAGTTCTTC.

By its share, this clonotype is medium-sized (0.01 to 0.1%). The gene calls are TRBV5-1 and TRBJ1-1; D ambiguous. V lost 5 bases and J lost 0, with 8 bases in between. The length of the CDR3 is 13 residues. Looked up from germline, CDR1 is SGHRS and CDR2 is YFSETQ. CDR3 residues: CASRVGVNTEAFF. CDR3 sequence (DNA): TGCGCCAGCAGGGTCGGGGTGAACACTGAAGCTTTCTTT.

This clonotype was seen repeatedly, ten times or more. The genes are TRBV7-6 and TRBJ1-5; D ambiguous. Germline assignment: CDR1 SGHVS and CDR2 FNYEAQ. CDR3 length equals 13 residues. V lost 5 bases to trimming and J lost 4 bases, with 9 bases between them. The chain's CDR3 is CASSPLGNQPQHF. The CDR3 nucleotides are TGTGCCAGCAGCCCGCTGGGGAATCAGCCCCAGCATTTT.

Remarks on this clonotype: A much larger clonotype is one base distant, so this may be a read error. The genes are TRBV29-1 and TRBJ1-1, with 9 bases matching TRBD1. CDR3 length equals 13 residues. Germline lookup yields CDR1 SQVTM and CDR2 ANQGSEA. Trimming cost V 6 bases and J 7 bases; bases outside gene matches: 9. In DNA, the CDR3 is TGCAGCGTCTCAGGGACAGGGAAGTGTGAAGCTTTCTTT. It translates to CSVSGTGKCEAFF.

By sample share, this clonotype is medium-sized. V is TRBV20-1 and J is TRBJ2-7, with 7 positions matching TRBD1. The CDR3 runs 12 residues. The junction had 2 bases not matched to a gene; V was cut back by 2 bases and J by 4 bases. Germline CDR1 reads DFQATT; CDR2 reads SNEGSKA (reference sequence). The DNA for the CDR3 is TGCAGTGCTAGACAGGGGGAGTACGAGCAGTACTTC. This translates into CSARQGEYEQYF.

This clonotype was observed many times. The chain carries TRBV7-6 and TRBJ2-3; tentative D call: TRBD1 (6 bases). Germline CDR1 is SGHVS and CDR2 is FNYEAQ. V was cut by 1 base and J by 3 bases, with 14 bases left in between. CDR3 length equals 16 residues. The CDR3 reads CASSLGQGRGTDTQYF. The CDR3 DNA is TGTGCCAGCAGCTTAGGCCAGGGGCGCGGTACAGATACGCAGTATTTT.

This clonotype was seen many times. This chain links TRBV14 with TRBJ2-2; D might be TRBD1 (5 bases). Germline V gene sequence: CDR1 SGHDN, CDR2 FVKESK. Deletions cut 4 bases from V and 0 bases from J, with 15 bases between. The CDR3 runs to 17 residues. CDR3 region: CASSRHNRQTNTGELFF. CDR3 bases: TGTGCCAGCAGCCGACACAATCGACAGACGAACACCGGGGAGCTGTTTTTT.

This clonotype was observed many times. The rearrangement uses TRBV29-1 and TRBJ1-1; no definite D call. Germline V gives CDR1 SQVTM, CDR2 ANQGSEA. The length of the CDR3 is 15 residues. Trimming took off 4 bases at V and 0 bases at J, with 15 bases between the two ends. This CDR3 reads CSVAGGWGMNTEAFF. The CDR3 DNA is TGCAGCGTTGCGGGCGGGTGGGGAATGAACACTGAAGCTTTCTTT.

Judged by abundance, this clonotype is medium-sized. The chain uses TRBV27 and TRBJ1-1; a weak D match, TRBD1 (6 bases). Trimming cost V 4 bases and J 4 bases, with 10 bases left between them. CDR1 is MNHEY, CDR2 SMNVEV, per germline (reference sequence). CDR3 size: 13 residues. The CDR3 sequence is CASSSGDLTEAFF. CDR3 coding DNA: TGTGCCAGCAGTTCAGGGGACCTCACTGAAGCTTTCTTT.

By share of the sample, this clonotype is medium-sized. CDR3 loop: CASSAGQGTEAFF. The CDR3 DNA sequence: TGTGCCAGCAGTGCCGGACAGGGCACTGAAGCTTTCTTT. The J gene is TRBJ1-1, the V gene TRBV28; TRBD1 agrees at 8 bases. The V gene end was trimmed by 5 bases and the J gene end by 4 bases; junction bases not matched to a gene: 3. The CDR3 is 13 amino acids. CDR1 is MDHEN and CDR2 is SYDVKM in the germline V gene.

Many counts were recorded for this clonotype. The rearrangement links TRBV7-9 to TRBJ2-2; 13 bases are shared with TRBD2. Unmatched junction bases numbered 6, after V lost 3 bases and J lost 2 bases. Per germline, CDR1 SEHNR and CDR2 FQNEAQ (reference sequence). This CDR3 region has 18 residues. CDR3 nucleotide sequence: TGTGCCAGCAGCTTCTTGGGACTAGCGGGGAGCAACACCGGGGAGCTGTTTTTT. Its translation is CASSFLGLAGSNTGELFF. The complete variable domain, with remaining parts taken from reference TRBV7-9 and TRBJ2-2, reads DTGVSQNPRHKITKRGQNVTFRCDPISEHNRLYWYRQTLGQGPEFLTYFQNEAQLEKSRLLSDRFSAERPKGSFSTLEIQRTEQGDSAMYLCASSFLGLAGSNTGELFFGEGSRLTVL.

This clonotype came up many times. The CDR3 DNA sequence: TGTGCCAGCAGCCCCCGCCGAGTTGGGGAGCAGTACTTC. Translation gives CASSPRRVGEQYF. The rearrangement links TRBV14 to TRBJ2-7; D remains unclear. Germline loops: CDR1 SGHDN, CDR2 FVKESK. The germline V and J ends were trimmed by 4 bases and 7 bases, with 14 bases remaining between them. This CDR3 comprises 13 residues.

This clonotype was picked up many times. The chain is built from TRBV12-3 or TRBV12-4 and TRBJ2-1; 10 bases match TRBD2. The trim removed 7 bases at V and 3 bases at J, leaving 3 bases unmatched. The length of the CDR3 is 14 residues. The chain's CDR3 is CASTLAGIYNEQFF. As DNA, the CDR3 is TGTGCCAGCACACTAGCGGGGATCTACAATGAGCAGTTCTTC.

The chain employs TRBV5-1 and TRBJ1-4; D possibly corresponds to TRBD1 (5 bases). The V gene lost 4 bases and the J gene lost 11 bases, with 15 bases spanning the gap. The CDR3 is 13 residues long. Germline V gene lookup returns CDR1 SGHRS and CDR2 YFSETQ. The CDR3 protein is CASSPGGLEKLFF. CDR3 bases: TGCGCCAGCAGCCCGGGGGGTCTGGAGAAACTGTTTTTT.

The sample holds many counts of this clonotype. The chain joins TRBV21-1 to TRBJ1-2. TRBV21-1 is designated a pseudogene. The CDR3 is made up of 15 amino acids. The CDR3 sequence is CASLGRQIRNYGYTF. The DNA of the CDR3 is TGTGCCAGCTTAGGAAGGCAGATTCGTAACTATGGCTACACCTTC.

J is TRBJ2-5 and V is TRBV10-3; perhaps TRBD1 as D (6 bases). V was cut by 5 bases and J by 4 bases, with 8 bases left in between. In germline, CDR1 is ENHRY, CDR2 SYGVKD. The CDR3 length is 12 residues. CDR3 nucleotides: TGTGCCATCAGTCCAGGGGCAGAGACCCAGTACTTC. This codes for CAISPGAETQYF.

This clonotype is medium-sized within its sample. This CDR3 reads CASSYGGTDTQYF. For the CDR3, the DNA is TGTGCCAGCAGTTACGGGGGGACAGATACGCAGTATTTT. The chain is built from TRBV6-5 and TRBJ2-3; possible D gene TRBD2, 6 bases. This CDR3 contains 13 residues. The V gene lost 2 bases and the J gene lost 3 bases, with 6 bases spanning the gap. Germline CDR1 is MNHEY and CDR2 is SVGAGI.